The rows below give T cell receptor beta chains drawn from one sample of a study of blood T cell repertoires in COVID-19. Measured with immunoSEQ multiplex PCR; TCRdb has only the in-frame clones, and not every one. The sample contains some 150,000 clones, roughly 75% of which appear only once. Material: PBMCs or T cells enriched from blood (not recorded which). The receptors here all came from a woman aged 50 to 60 who had recovered from COVID-19. The CDR3 runs from the conserved cysteine through the conserved F or W. The D gene is left open where the match is weak. Not every row has a clone size; where given, it reads once, few, many or a size class.

>TRBV27|TRBJ2-3|.|.
TGTGCCAGCAGGACCGGGACTAGCACAGATACGCAGTATTTT
CASRTGTSTDTQYF
>TRBV7-6|TRBJ2-1|.|TRBD2
TGTGCCAGCAGCTGGACTAGCGGGGGCCGGAATGAGCAGTTCTTC
CASSWTSGGRNEQFF
>TRBV24-1|TRBJ1-2|once|.
TGTGCCACCAGTGCCGACAAGGACTATGGCTACACCTTC
CATSADKDYGYTF
>TRBV2|TRBJ1-6|.|.
TGTGCCAGCAGTGACGGGGGTAATTCACCCCTCCACTTT
CASSDGGNSPLHF
>TRBV3-1/TRBV3-2|TRBJ1-4|.|.
TGTGCCAGCAGCCAAGAACAGTATGAAAAACTGTTTTTT
CASSQEQYEKLFF
>TRBV28|TRBJ1-2|.|TRBD1
TGTGCCAGCAGTTCCGCCGGGACAGGGCCCTATGGCTACACCTTC
CASSSAGTGPYGYTF
>TRBV5-4|TRBJ1-1|.|TRBD1
TGTGCCAGCAGCTTGGCCCCGGGACAGGGAGAAACTGAAGCTTTCTTT
CASSLAPGQGETEAFF
>TRBV7-8|TRBJ1-2|.|.
TGTGCCAGCAGCCGAACAGGGTCAGCTAACTATGGCTACACCTTC
CASSRTGSANYGYTF
>TRBV5-1|TRBJ2-7|.|.
TGCGCCAGCAGCTTCCGGGGGGCGCGGTACGAGCAGTACTTC
CASSFRGARYEQYF
>TRBV28|TRBJ1-1|.|TRBD1
TGTGCCAGCAGGCGGGACAGGGGGCTAATGAACACTGAAGCTTTCTTT
CASRRDRGLMNTEAFF
>TRBV7-9|TRBJ1-2|.|.
TGTGCCAGCAGCGTCGGGGTTGAGGGCTACACCTTC
CASSVGVEGYTF
>TRBV5-4|TRBJ2-5|.|.
TGTGCCAGCAGCTTGATAGCAACAGAAACAGGGACCCAGTACTTC
CASSLIATETGTQYF
>TRBV24-1|TRBJ2-5|.|TRBD2
TGTGCCACCAGTGATTCCAGGACTAGCGGAGCCCAAGAGACCCAGTACTTC
CATSDSRTSGAQETQYF
>TRBV25-1|TRBJ2-1|.|TRBD1
TGTGCCAGCACTGCGACAGGGGACGAGCAGTTCTTC
CASTATGDEQFF
>TRBV5-1|TRBJ2-5|.|TRBD1
TGCGCCAGCAACGAAATTGGACAGGAACAAGAGACCCAGTACTTC
CASNEIGQEQETQYF
>TRBV30|TRBJ2-5|.|.
TGTGCCTGGAGTGTACGGTTGCGGGAGACCCAGTACTTC
CAWSVRLRETQYF